This T cell receptor beta chain was profiled in a study of blood T cell repertoires in COVID-19. Study-wide context: Specimens from acute and convalescent COVID-19 originated in the United States, Italy and Spain. Sample material is recorded as cDNA or gDNA derived from T cells, B-cell-depleted T cells, or PBMCs.

In the source study's methods: Amplification of reference gene primers provided the estimated nucleated cell counts. Clones were read by immunoSEQ multiplex PCR, and TCRdb kept only the in-frame ones, dropping some. The V and J calls and clone size were taken over from that table, and D and trimming were inferred from the DNA. The data show hundreds of thousands of clones, 75% to 90% seen once. Deletions cut 6 bases from V and 6 bases from J, with 7 bases between. The CDR3 sequence is 10 residues long. Germline lookup yields CDR1 SQVTM and CDR2 ANQGSEA. The chain carries TRBV29-1 and TRBJ2-3; D is uncertain. Sequencing was performed on peripheral blood. The receptor was isolated from a woman aged 30 to 39 who had recovered from COVID-19. The CDR3 spells CSVVQDTQYF. In nucleotides, the CDR3 is TGCAGCGTCGTACAGGATACGCAGTATTTT.